This TCR beta chain is from a study of identifying expanded T cells in peripheral blood. Findings of the study overall: Differentially abundant clones: roughly 1.2 between replicates, around 17 at about 13 days, 19 to 20 at four.

Sequencing used immunoSEQ multiplex PCR; TCRdb keeps in-frame clones, though not all of them. Among about 97,000 clones, 87% were seen once, and the ten largest hold 17%. Collection occurred without any documented infections or immune events in donors. Germline CDR1 SEHNR, CDR2 FQNEAQ (reference sequence). Trimming took 5 bases from V and 1 from J, leaving 12 bases between them. This CDR3 spans 16 amino acids. Details on this clone: The target antigen is unknown.

The sample taken for sequencing was blood. The rearrangement links TRBV7-9 to TRBJ2-6; D is uncertain. The sequence came from a person aged 18-70 years in good health. CDR3 amino acids: CASSQPALSGANVLTF. CDR3 nucleotides: TGTGCCAGCAGCCAACCAGCCCTTTCTGGGGCCAACGTCCTGACTTTC.